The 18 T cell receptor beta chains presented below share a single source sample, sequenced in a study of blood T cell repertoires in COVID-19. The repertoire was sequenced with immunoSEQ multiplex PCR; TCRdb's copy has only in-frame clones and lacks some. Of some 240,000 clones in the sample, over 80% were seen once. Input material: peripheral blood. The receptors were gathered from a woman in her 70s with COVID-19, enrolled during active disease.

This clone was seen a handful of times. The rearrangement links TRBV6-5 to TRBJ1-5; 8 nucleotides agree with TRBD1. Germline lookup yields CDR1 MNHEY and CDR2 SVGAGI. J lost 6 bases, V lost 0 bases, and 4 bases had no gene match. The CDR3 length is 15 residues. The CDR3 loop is CASSYSRTGSQPQHF. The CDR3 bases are TGTGCCAGCAGTTACTCGAGGACAGGGAGTCAGCCCCAGCATTTT.

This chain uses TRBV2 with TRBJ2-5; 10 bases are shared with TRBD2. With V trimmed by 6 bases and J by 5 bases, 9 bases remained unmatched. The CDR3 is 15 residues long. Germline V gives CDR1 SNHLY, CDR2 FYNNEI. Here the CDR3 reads CASRIAGGAGETQYF. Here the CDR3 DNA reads TGTGCCAGCAGGATAGCGGGAGGTGCGGGGGAGACCCAGTACTTC. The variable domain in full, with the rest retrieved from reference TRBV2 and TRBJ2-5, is EPEVTQTPSHQVTQMGQEVILRCVPISNHLYFYWYRQILGQKVEFLVSFYNNEISEKSEIFDDQFSVERPDGSNFTLKIRSTKLEDSAMYFCASRIAGGAGETQYFGPGTRLLVL.

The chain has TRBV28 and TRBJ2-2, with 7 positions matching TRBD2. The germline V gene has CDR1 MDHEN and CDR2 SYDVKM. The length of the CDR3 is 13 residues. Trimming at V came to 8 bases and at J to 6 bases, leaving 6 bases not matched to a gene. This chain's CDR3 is CASHKGGSGELFF. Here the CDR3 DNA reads TGTGCCAGCCACAAGGGAGGGTCCGGGGAGCTGTTTTTT. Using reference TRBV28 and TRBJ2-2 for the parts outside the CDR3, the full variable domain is DVKVTQSSRYLVKRTGEKVFLECVQDMDHENMFWYRQDPGLGLRLIYFSYDVKMKEKGDIPEGYSVSREKKERFSLILESASTNQTSMYLCASHKGGSGELFFGEGSRLTVL.

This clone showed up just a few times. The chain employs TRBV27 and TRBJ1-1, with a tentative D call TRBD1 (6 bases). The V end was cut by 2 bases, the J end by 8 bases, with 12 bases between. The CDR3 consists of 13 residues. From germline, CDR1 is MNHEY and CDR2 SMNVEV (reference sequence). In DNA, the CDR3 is TGTGCCAGCAGTTTACGATGGGGGCGCGAAGCTTTCTTT. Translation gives CASSLRWGREAFF.

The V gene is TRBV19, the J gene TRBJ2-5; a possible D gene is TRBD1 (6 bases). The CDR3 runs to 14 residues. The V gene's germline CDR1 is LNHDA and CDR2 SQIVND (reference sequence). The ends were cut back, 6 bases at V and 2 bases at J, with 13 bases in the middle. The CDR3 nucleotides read TGTGCCAGTAGCCGGGACACTCCTCAAGAGACCCAGTACTTC. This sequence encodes CASSRDTPQETQYF.

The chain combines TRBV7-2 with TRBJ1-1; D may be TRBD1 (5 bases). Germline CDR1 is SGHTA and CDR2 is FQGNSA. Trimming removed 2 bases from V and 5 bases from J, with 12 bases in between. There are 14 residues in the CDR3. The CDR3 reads CASSLTREGTEAFF. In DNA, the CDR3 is TGTGCCAGCAGCTTAACGAGGGAGGGGACTGAAGCTTTCTTT.

CDR3 in amino acids: CAWSVSGTRNTEAFF. CDR3 coding DNA: TGTGCCTGGAGTGTTTCTGGGACACGAAACACTGAAGCTTTCTTT. J is TRBJ1-1 and V is TRBV30, with a tentative D call TRBD1 (6 bases). Germline values: CDR1 GTSNPN, CDR2 SVGIG (reference sequence). The CDR3 is 15 amino acids. The V end was cut by 0 bases, the J end by 2 bases, with 13 bases between.

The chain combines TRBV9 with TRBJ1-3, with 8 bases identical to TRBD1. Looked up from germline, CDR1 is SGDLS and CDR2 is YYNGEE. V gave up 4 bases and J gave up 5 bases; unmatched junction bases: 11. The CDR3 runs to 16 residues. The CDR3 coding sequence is TGTGCCAGCAGCCCACGACCAGGGACAGGAAGAAACACCATATATTTT. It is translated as CASSPRPGTGRNTIYF.

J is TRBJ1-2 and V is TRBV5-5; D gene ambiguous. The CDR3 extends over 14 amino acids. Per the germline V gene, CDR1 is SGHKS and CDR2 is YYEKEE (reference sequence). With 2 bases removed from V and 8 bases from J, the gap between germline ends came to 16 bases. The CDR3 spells CASSFSSQRRGYTF. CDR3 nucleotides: TGTGCCAGCAGCTTTAGTAGTCAGAGGAGGGGCTACACCTTC.

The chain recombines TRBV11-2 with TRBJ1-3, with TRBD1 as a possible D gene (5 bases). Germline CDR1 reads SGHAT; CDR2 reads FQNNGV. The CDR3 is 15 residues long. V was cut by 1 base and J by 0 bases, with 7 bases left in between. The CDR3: CASSLGQSSGNTIYF. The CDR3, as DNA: TGTGCCAGCAGCTTAGGACAGAGCTCTGGAAACACCATATATTTT.

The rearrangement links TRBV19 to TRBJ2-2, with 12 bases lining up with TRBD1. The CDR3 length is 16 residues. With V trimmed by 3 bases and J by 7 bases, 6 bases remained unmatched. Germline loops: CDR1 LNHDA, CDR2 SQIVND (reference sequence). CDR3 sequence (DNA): TGTGCCAGTAGTATTAAGGGACAGGGGGCCGACGGGGAGCTGTTTTTT. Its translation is CASSIKGQGADGELFF.

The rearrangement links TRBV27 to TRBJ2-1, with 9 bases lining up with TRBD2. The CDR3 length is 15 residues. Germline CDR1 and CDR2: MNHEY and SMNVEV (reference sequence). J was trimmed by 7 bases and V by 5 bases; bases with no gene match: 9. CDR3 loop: CASSQIAGVRNEQFF. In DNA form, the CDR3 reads TGTGCCAGCAGTCAGATAGCGGGAGTGAGGAATGAGCAGTTCTTC.

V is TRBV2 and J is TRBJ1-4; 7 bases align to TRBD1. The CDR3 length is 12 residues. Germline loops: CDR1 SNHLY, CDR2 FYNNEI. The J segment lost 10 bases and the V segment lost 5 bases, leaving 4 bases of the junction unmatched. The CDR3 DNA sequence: TGTGCCAGCAGTTCCGCAGGGGGAAAACTGTTTTTT. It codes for CASSSAGGKLFF.

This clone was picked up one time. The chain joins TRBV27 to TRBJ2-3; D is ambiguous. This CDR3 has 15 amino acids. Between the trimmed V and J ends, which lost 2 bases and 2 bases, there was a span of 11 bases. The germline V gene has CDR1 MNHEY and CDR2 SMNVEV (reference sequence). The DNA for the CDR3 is TGTGCCAGCAGTTTAGACCGCGGCATCACAGATACGCAGTATTTT. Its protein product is CASSLDRGITDTQYF.

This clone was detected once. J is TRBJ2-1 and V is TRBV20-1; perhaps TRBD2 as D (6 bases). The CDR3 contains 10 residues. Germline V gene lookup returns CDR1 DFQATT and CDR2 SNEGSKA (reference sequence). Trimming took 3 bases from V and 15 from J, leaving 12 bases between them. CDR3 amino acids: CSASLTSTFF. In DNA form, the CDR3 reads TGCAGTGCTAGCTTGACTAGTACGTTCTTC.

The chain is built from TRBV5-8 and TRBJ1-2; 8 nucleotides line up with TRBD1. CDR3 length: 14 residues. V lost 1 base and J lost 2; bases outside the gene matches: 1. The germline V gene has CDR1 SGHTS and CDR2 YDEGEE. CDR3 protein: CASSLPGGNYGYTF. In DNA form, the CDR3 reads TGTGCCAGCAGCTTGCCAGGGGGCAACTATGGCTACACCTTC.

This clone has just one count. The CDR3 sequence is CATSDLTSGRAYNEQFF. Written as DNA, the CDR3 is TGTGCCACCAGTGATTTAACTAGCGGGAGGGCCTACAATGAGCAGTTCTTC. The chain combines TRBV24-1 with TRBJ2-1; 13 positions match TRBD2. V was clipped by 1 base and J by 2 bases; unmatched bases: 1. The CDR3 runs to 17 residues. The germline gives CDR1 KGHDR, CDR2 SFDVKD.

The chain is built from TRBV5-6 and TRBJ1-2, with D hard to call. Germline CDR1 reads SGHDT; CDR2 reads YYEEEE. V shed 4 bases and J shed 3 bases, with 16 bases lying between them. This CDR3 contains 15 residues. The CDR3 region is CASSLVTSGYYGYTF. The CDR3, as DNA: TGTGCCAGCAGCCTGGTGACCTCCGGGTACTATGGCTACACCTTC.